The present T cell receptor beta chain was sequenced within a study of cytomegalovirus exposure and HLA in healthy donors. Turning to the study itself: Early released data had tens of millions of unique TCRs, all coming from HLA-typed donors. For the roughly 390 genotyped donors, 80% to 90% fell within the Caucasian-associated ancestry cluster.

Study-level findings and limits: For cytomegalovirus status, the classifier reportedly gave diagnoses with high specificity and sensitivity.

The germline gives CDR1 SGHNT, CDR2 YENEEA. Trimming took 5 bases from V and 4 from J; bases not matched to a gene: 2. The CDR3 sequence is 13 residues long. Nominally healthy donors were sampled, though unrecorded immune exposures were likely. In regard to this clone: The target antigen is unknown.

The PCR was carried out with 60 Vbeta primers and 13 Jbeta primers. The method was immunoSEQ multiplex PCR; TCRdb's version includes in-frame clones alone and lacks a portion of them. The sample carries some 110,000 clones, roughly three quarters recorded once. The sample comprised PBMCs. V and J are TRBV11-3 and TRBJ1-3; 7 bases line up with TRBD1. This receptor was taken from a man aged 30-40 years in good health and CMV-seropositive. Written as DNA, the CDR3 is TGTGCCAGCAGCAAGGACAGGGGAAACACCATATATTTT. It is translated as CASSKDRGNTIYF.